The 21 T cell receptor beta chains listed next were all sequenced from one sample in a study of blood T cell repertoires in COVID-19. Sequencing used immunoSEQ multiplex PCR; TCRdb keeps in-frame clones, though not all of them. The table has fewer than 300,000 clones, approximately 91% seen once; the top ten hold 2.3%. The sample was PBMCs or T cells enriched from blood (not recorded which). The origin of the receptors is a woman aged 40 to 50 with acute COVID-19.

The genes are TRBV6-1 and TRBJ2-7, with 8 bases identical to TRBD2. The CDR3 totals 15 residues. CDR1 and CDR2 from the germline V gene are MNHNS and SASEGT. Trimming cost V 1 base and J 7 bases; bases outside gene matches: 9. CDR3 nucleotides: TGTGCCAGCAGTGAAGGGCTTAGGGGACTAGAAGAGCAGTACTTC. Its protein is CASSEGLRGLEEQYF.

The chain has TRBV6-1 and TRBJ2-2; tentatively, D is TRBD2 (5 bases). This CDR3 spans 16 amino acids. Trimming removed 2 bases from V and 0 bases from J, with 10 bases in between. Per the germline V gene, CDR1 is MNHNS and CDR2 is SASEGT. The CDR3 sequence: CASSEQAGTNTGELFF. The CDR3 bases are TGTGCCAGCAGTGAACAGGCGGGCACGAACACCGGGGAGCTGTTTTTT.

This rearrangement joins TRBV19 to TRBJ2-7, with TRBD2 matching over 12 bases. The germline V gene encodes CDR1 LNHDA and CDR2 SQIVND (reference sequence). The CDR3 extends over 15 amino acids. The V segment lost 5 bases and the J segment 9 bases; nucleotides outside the gene matches: 11. CDR3 residues: CASSVSSGRARGQYF. CDR3 DNA: TGTGCCAGTAGTGTATCTAGCGGGAGGGCTAGGGGGCAGTACTTC. Full variable domain (remainder filled in from reference TRBV19 and TRBJ2-7): DGGITQSPKYLFRKEGQNVTLSCEQNLNHDAMYWYRQDPGQGLRLIYYSQIVNDFQKGDIAEGYSVSREKKESFPLTVTSAQKNPTAFYLCASSVSSGRARGQYFGPGTRLTVT.

The genes are TRBV2 and TRBJ1-1; no firm D call. There are 13 residues in the CDR3. V dropped 4 bases and J dropped 1 base, with 7 bases sitting between them. CDR1 and CDR2 from the germline V gene are SNHLY and FYNNEI. CDR3 DNA sequence: TGTGCCAGCAGTGTTAACAGGAACACTGAAGCTTTCTTT. This sequence encodes CASSVNRNTEAFF.

The chain uses TRBV29-1 and TRBJ1-1, with D possibly matching TRBD1 (5 bases). This CDR3 comprises 14 residues. V lost 8 bases to trimming and J lost 1 base, with 17 bases between them. The V gene's germline CDR1 is SQVTM and CDR2 ANQGSEA. The CDR3 region has the DNA TGCAGCCTCGCTAGGGGCCTCGCGAACACTGAAGCTTTCTTT. As protein: CSLARGLANTEAFF. The whole variable domain, remainder taken from reference TRBV29-1 and TRBJ1-1, is SAVISQKPSRDICQRGTSLTIQCQVDSQVTMMFWYRQQPGQSLTLIATANQGSEATYESGFVIDKFPISRPNLTFSTLTVSNMSPEDSSIYLCSLARGLANTEAFFGQGTRLTVV.

The V call is TRBV4-1, the J call TRBJ2-4; 8 nucleotides agree with TRBD2. CDR3 length: 19 amino acids. Trimming cost V 6 bases and J 6 bases; bases outside gene matches: 22. Germline V CDR1 and CDR2: MGHRA, YSYEKL. CDR3 DNA: TGCGCCAGCAGGAAACTTCATCCGGGACTAGGGGAGAAGGGAAACATTCAGTACTTC. Translated: CASRKLHPGLGEKGNIQYF.

The V gene is TRBV28, the J gene TRBJ1-1; 8 bases agree with TRBD1. V was clipped by 10 bases and J by 6 bases; unmatched bases: 16. CDR1 and CDR2 (germline): MDHEN, SYDVKM. This CDR3 spans 15 amino acids. The DNA for the CDR3 is TGTGCCACCGATTCAGGGGGCCGGAGCAGTGCTGAAGCTTTCTTT. This codes for CATDSGGRSSAEAFF.

The chain is built from TRBV5-5 and TRBJ2-1; TRBD2 matches 7 bases. From germline, CDR1 is SGHKS and CDR2 YYEKEE (reference sequence). V lost 4 bases to trimming and J lost 7 bases; unmatched junction nucleotides: 8. This CDR3 spans 14 amino acids. The CDR3 DNA follows: TGTGCCAGCAGCCTCACCGGGACTACTAATGAGCAGTTCTTC. Protein sequence: CASSLTGTTNEQFF.

The rearrangement links TRBV3-1 (or the pseudogene TRBV3-2) to TRBJ2-3; D is unresolved. There are 12 residues in the CDR3. Germline V gives CDR1 LGHDT, CDR2 YNNKEL (reference sequence). Trimming cost V 4 bases and J 0 bases, with 2 bases left between them. The CDR3 nucleotides are TGTGCCAGCAGCCCGAGCACAGATACGCAGTATTTT. Translated: CASSPSTDTQYF.

This clone was observed a single time. The gene calls are TRBV2 and TRBJ2-3, with a possible D match to TRBD2 (6 bases). This CDR3 has 17 amino acids. V was shortened by 6 bases and J by 5 bases, with 24 bases between the two germline ends. Germline CDR1 and CDR2: SNHLY and FYNNEI. CDR3 DNA sequence: TGTGCCAGCAGGGATCCCCTGACTAGATTGGGGCTAGATACGCAGTATTTT. Translation gives CASRDPLTRLGLDTQYF.

In this sample, this clone turned up many times. The chain employs TRBV13 and TRBJ2-1, with 9 bases identical to TRBD2. Unmatched junction bases numbered 6, after V lost 3 bases and J lost 9 bases. CDR3 length equals 14 residues. Germline CDR1 and CDR2: PRHDT and FYEKMQ (reference sequence). The CDR3 spells CASSLGLAFGEQFF. The CDR3 DNA follows: TGTGCCAGCAGCTTGGGACTAGCTTTTGGTGAGCAGTTCTTC.

The V call is TRBV5-4, the J call TRBJ1-6; D is perhaps TRBD1 (5 bases). The CDR3 has 14 residues. The ends were cut back, 0 bases at V and 10 bases at J, with 11 bases in the middle. Germline values: CDR1 SGHNT, CDR2 YYREEE (reference sequence). CDR3 DNA: TGTGCCAGCAGCTTGGGGCAGGGAAAATCACCCCTCCACTTT. It encodes CASSLGQGKSPLHF.

The gene calls are TRBV12-2 and TRBJ1-3; the table gives TRBD1 as D, unverified against the DNA. TRBV12-2 counts as a pseudogene. This CDR3 is built from 17 residues. In nucleotides, the CDR3 is TGTGCAAGTCGCATATCCCCCGGGACAGGGGACCGAGACACCATATATTTT. Translation gives CASRISPGTGDRDTIYF.

This chain connects TRBV5-4 to TRBJ2-1; TRBD2 agrees at 9 bases. Germline V gives CDR1 SGHNT, CDR2 YYREEE (reference sequence). CDR3 size: 17 residues. Trimming took 1 base from V and 5 from J; bases not matched to a gene: 10. This CDR3 is CASSLPGVLAGDNEQFF. The CDR3 DNA follows: TGTGCCAGCAGCTTGCCCGGCGTACTAGCGGGCGACAATGAGCAGTTCTTC. The variable domain in full, with the rest retrieved from reference TRBV5-4 and TRBJ2-1, is ETGVTQSPTHLIKTRGQQVTLRCSSQSGHNTVSWYQQALGQGPQFIFQYYREEENGRGNFPPRFSGLQFPNYSSELNVNALELDDSALYLCASSLPGVLAGDNEQFFGPGTRLTVL.

The genes are TRBV5-4 and TRBJ1-6, with TRBD1 as a possible D gene (6 bases). Germline-derived CDR1 and CDR2 are SGHNT and YYREEE (reference sequence). The CDR3 runs to 14 residues. The germline V and J ends were trimmed by 0 bases and 14 bases, with 15 bases remaining between them. The CDR3 coding sequence is TGTGCCAGCAGCTTGGCAACCCGCCAGGGGACCCTCCACTTT. Protein: CASSLATRQGTLHF.

The CDR3 DNA sequence: TGCGCCAGCGGCGGGACAGTTCCCTACGAGCAGTACTTC. It translates to CASGGTVPYEQYF. The chain employs TRBV10-1 and TRBJ2-7, with D possibly matching TRBD1 (7 bases). V lost 8 bases, J lost 2 bases, and 13 bases lay in between. The CDR3 loop spans 13 amino acids. CDR1 is WNHNN, CDR2 SYGVQD, per germline (reference sequence).

The CDR3 sequence: CASSSGLAETQYF. CDR3 nucleotide sequence: TGTGCCAGCAGCTCCGGACTAGCCGAGACCCAGTACTTC. The chain joins TRBV5-4 to TRBJ2-5, with 8 positions matching TRBD2. The CDR3 totals 13 residues. CDR1 and CDR2 from the germline V gene are SGHNT and YYREEE (reference sequence). Losses at the gene ends were 3 bases for V and 5 bases for J; bases not matched to a gene: 3.

The chain joins TRBV30 to TRBJ2-7, with D unclear. CDR1 and CDR2 (germline): GTSNPN, SVGIG (reference sequence). The CDR3 has 15 residues. The V gene lost 1 base and the J gene lost 3 bases, with 16 bases spanning the gap. CDR3 in DNA: TGTGCCTGGAGTGCCCTTCGTGTAAACATCTACGAGCAGTACTTC. Amino acids: CAWSALRVNIYEQYF.

The V gene is TRBV2, the J gene TRBJ2-2; 8 nucleotides match TRBD1. Germline-derived CDR1 and CDR2 are SNHLY and FYNNEI. The CDR3 loop spans 15 amino acids. With V trimmed by 8 bases and J by 1 base, 6 bases remained unmatched. The CDR3 coding sequence is TGTGCCAGCCTAGGACAGGGAAGGAACACCGGGGAGCTGTTTTTT. Translation: CASLGQGRNTGELFF.

The chain combines TRBV7-2 with TRBJ2-4; no clear D. The V gene lost 1 base and the J gene lost 0 bases, with 7 bases spanning the gap. Germline CDR1 is SGHTA and CDR2 is FQGNSA. This CDR3 contains 15 residues. The CDR3 loop is CASSLGDLAKNIQYF. The CDR3 bases are TGTGCCAGCAGCTTAGGAGACTTAGCCAAAAACATTCAGTACTTC.

The V and J genes are TRBV3-1 (or the pseudogene TRBV3-2) and TRBJ2-5; D may be TRBD2 (5 bases). V was cut by 1 base and J by 5 bases, with 11 bases left in between. This CDR3 is built from 14 residues. The germline V gene has CDR1 LGHDT and CDR2 YNNKEL (reference sequence). CDR3 sequence: CASSQAESGETQYF. The CDR3 DNA is TGTGCCAGCAGCCAAGCCGAGTCGGGGGAGACCCAGTACTTC.